This is a list of T cell receptor beta chains from one sample in a study of beta chain features in type 1 diabetes. Clones were sequenced by immunoSEQ multiplex PCR, and TCRdb holds only the in-frame ones, with some missing. This sample has over 650,000 clones, with more than 13% found just once. Specimen: naive CD4+ T cells from blood. These receptors all come from a man aged 18 to 29 with type 1 diabetes. The conserved cysteine and the conserved F or W are not part of the CDR3 here. The order of the fields is J gene, clone size, V gene, CDR3 protein. Expanded clones get a size class; other rows say once, few or many, or leave the size out.

TRBJ1-1	.	TRBV25-1	ASSDGRNTEAF
TRBJ1-4	.	TRBV10-3	AISDSGTASEKLF
TRBJ2-1	few	TRBV6-1	AISGLGLAGGPSNEQF
TRBJ2-7	.	TRBV7-9	ASSLAALPHSTN
TRBJ1-2	.	TRBV4-2	ASSQEKTGPYGYT
TRBJ2-7	.	TRBV28	AAQGHSSEQY
TRBJ1-2	.	TRBV5-6	ASSLAGTGYGYT
TRBJ2-7	.	TRBV25-1	ASSGTGLRREQY
TRBJ1-1	.	TRBV5-1	ASSSAQALNTEAF
TRBJ2-1	.	TRBV6-5	ASSSGLARGDNEQF
TRBJ1-2	.	TRBV30	AWSGGMHYGYT
TRBJ2-7	.	TRBV30	AWSKGLAHEQY
TRBJ2-5	.	TRBV10-2	ASSESPTASETQY
TRBJ2-1	few	TRBV9	ASSVGPSGAAAYNEQF
TRBJ1-5	.	TRBV30	AWSVNNQPQH
TRBJ1-5	.	TRBV23-1	ASSQSGSGQDNQPQH
TRBJ2-7	few	TRBV19	ASSTGLAGIYEQY
TRBJ1-4	few	TRBV9	ASSRTTTNEKLF
TRBJ2-3	few	TRBV5-1	ASIAGGGRTDTQY
TRBJ2-1	few	TRBV7-9	ASSDAPGLADNEQF
TRBJ1-2	few	TRBV30	AWSEGSYYGYT
TRBJ2-5	.	TRBV9	ASSVDPTQGETQY
TRBJ2-7	.	TRBV28	ASSPEGNEQY
TRBJ2-5	.	TRBV6-5	ASSYYPGRGRGTQY
TRBJ2-7	.	TRBV12-2	ASRLDRSGEQY
TRBJ2-3	.	TRBV30	AWSVPLSSGGATDTQY
TRBJ2-7	few	TRBV7-2	ASSKWTSGRSPYEQY
TRBJ1-2	.	TRBV5-1	ASSFDRLISKGYT
TRBJ1-4	few	TRBV10-3	AISESIAEKLF
TRBJ2-7	.	TRBV5-6	ASTYRQRGSEQY
TRBJ2-2	.	TRBV7-2	ASDSGTNTGELF
TRBJ2-7	.	TRBV27	ASSMRSRDSGAYEQY
TRBJ2-1	few	TRBV9	ASSGRDRVRDEQF
TRBJ2-3	few	TRBV2	ASSVTSGSGDTQY
TRBJ2-7	few	TRBV14	ASSLRRDHEQY
TRBJ2-5	.	TRBV5-1	ASSLLAGASGAETQY
TRBJ2-2	.	TRBV4-2	ASSQPPGTENTGELF
TRBJ1-5	.	TRBV4-3	ASSQVFEGQPQH
TRBJ1-1	.	TRBV30	AWSPTLDRFTEAF
TRBJ2-7	.	TRBV28	ASFSTGLLGTYEQY
TRBJ1-1	.	TRBV7-3	ASSPTGREGSEAF
TRBJ1-5	.	TRBV30	AWSVAVGGSFGQPQH
TRBJ2-3	.	TRBV19	ASSRKWDTQY
TRBJ2-1	few	TRBV29-1	SVGTVVNEQF
TRBJ1-2	.	TRBV7-2	ASSFGSSYGYT
TRBJ2-5	few	TRBV9	ASSVAGTSGVWETQY
TRBJ1-6	.	TRBV5-1	ASSSPGGDSPLH
TRBJ2-5	few	TRBV30	AWSLGGQETQY
TRBJ2-1	few	TRBV5-4	ASSLSFGLDNEQF
TRBJ2-1	.	TRBV19	ASTRTSGRSGEQF
TRBJ2-1	.	TRBV5-1	ASSPGWGSAYNEQF
TRBJ2-3	.	TRBV14	ASSQSGRTTQY
TRBJ2-3	.	TRBV7-2	ASSLGLWVRKY
TRBJ2-7	.	TRBV5-1	ASSLGTGSHEQY
TRBJ1-4	.	TRBV9	ASSAYRGKLF